This record concerns one T cell receptor beta chain sequence. CDR3 length: 15 amino acids. The V gene's germline CDR1 is LGHNA and CDR2 YSLEER. Trimming took 0 bases from V and 1 from J, leaving 9 bases between them. The data are from a study of shared clonotypes between healthy human individuals. Assay execution proceeded at the deep level. Produced via immunoSEQ multiplex PCR; TCRdb's table is partial and in-frame only. The sample includes about 1 million clones, 65% to 75% of them seen just once. The sequence was collected from a man between 18 and 35 years old in good health. The V call is TRBV4-3, the J call TRBJ1-2; no clear D. What was sequenced was memory CD4+ T cells sorted from blood. Subset specified: CD45RA-negative fraction. The CDR3: CASSQDTLLNYGYTF. Here the CDR3 DNA reads TGCGCCAGCAGCCAAGATACCCTCCTTAACTATGGCTACACCTTC.